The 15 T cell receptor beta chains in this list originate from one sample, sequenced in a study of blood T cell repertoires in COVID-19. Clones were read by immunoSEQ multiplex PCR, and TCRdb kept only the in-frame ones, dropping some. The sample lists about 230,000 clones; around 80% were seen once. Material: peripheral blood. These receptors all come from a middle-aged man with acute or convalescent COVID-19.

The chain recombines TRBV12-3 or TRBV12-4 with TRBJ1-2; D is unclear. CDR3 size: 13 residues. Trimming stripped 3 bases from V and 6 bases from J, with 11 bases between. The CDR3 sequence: CASSLSPRDGYTF. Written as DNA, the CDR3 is TGTGCCAGCAGTTTGTCGCCCCGGGATGGCTACACCTTC.

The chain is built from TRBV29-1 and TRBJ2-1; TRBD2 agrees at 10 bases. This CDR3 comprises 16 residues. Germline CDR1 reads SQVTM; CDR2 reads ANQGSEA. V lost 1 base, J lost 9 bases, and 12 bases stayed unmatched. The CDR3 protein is CSVEGASSGRSVEQFF. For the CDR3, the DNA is TGCAGCGTTGAAGGGGCCTCTAGCGGGAGATCAGTTGAGCAGTTCTTC.

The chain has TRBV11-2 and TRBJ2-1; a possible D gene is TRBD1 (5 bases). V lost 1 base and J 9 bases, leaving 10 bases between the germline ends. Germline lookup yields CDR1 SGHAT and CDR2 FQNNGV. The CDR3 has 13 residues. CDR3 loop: CASSLAGFSEQFF. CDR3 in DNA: TGTGCCAGCAGCTTAGCAGGGTTTAGTGAGCAGTTCTTC.

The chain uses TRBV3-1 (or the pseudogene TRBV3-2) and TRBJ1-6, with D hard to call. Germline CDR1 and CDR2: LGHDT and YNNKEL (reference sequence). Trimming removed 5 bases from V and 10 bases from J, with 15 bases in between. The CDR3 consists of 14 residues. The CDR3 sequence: CASSAIKENSPLHF. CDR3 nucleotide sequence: TGTGCCAGCAGCGCCATCAAGGAGAACTCACCCCTCCACTTT.

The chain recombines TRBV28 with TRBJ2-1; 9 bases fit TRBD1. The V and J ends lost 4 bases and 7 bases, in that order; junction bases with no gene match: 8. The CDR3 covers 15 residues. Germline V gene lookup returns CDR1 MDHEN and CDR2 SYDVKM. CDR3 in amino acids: CASSSPGQGLNEQFF. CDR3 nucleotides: TGTGCCAGCAGTTCTCCGGGACAGGGATTAAATGAGCAGTTCTTC.

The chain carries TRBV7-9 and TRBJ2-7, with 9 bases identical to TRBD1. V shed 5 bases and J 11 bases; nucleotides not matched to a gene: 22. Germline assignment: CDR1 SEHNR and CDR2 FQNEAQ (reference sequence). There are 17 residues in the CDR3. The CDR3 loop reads CASSRQRAGTGFTEEYF. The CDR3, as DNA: TGTGCCAGCAGCCGTCAACGCGCAGGGACAGGGTTTACGGAGGAGTACTTC.

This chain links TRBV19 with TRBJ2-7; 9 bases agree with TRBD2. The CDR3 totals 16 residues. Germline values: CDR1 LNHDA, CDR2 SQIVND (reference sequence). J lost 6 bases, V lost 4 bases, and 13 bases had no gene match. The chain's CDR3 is CASSTLGAGGLPEQYF. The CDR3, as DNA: TGTGCCAGTAGTACGCTTGGGGCGGGAGGGCTTCCCGAGCAGTACTTC.

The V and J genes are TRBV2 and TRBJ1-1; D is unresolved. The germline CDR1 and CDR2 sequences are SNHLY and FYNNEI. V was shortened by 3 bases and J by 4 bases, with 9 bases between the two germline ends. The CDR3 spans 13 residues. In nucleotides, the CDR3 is TGTGCCAGCAGTGAGAGGGCCAGCACTGAAGCTTTCTTT. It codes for CASSERASTEAFF. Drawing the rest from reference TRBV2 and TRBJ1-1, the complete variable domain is EPEVTQTPSHQVTQMGQEVILRCVPISNHLYFYWYRQILGQKVEFLVSFYNNEISEKSEIFDDQFSVERPDGSNFTLKIRSTKLEDSAMYFCASSERASTEAFFGQGTRLTVV.

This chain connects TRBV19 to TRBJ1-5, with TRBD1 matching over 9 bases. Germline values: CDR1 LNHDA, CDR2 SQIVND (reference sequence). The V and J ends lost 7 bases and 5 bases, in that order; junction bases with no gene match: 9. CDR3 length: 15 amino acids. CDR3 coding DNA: TGTGCCAGTATTAAGGACAGGGGTGCTGATCAGCCCCAGCATTTT. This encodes CASIKDRGADQPQHF. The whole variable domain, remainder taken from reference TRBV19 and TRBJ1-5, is DGGITQSPKYLFRKEGQNVTLSCEQNLNHDAMYWYRQDPGQGLRLIYYSQIVNDFQKGDIAEGYSVSREKKESFPLTVTSAQKNPTAFYLCASIKDRGADQPQHFGDGTRLSIL.

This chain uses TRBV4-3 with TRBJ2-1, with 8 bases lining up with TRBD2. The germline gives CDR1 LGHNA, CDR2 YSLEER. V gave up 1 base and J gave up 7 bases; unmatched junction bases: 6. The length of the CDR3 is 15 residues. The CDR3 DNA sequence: TGCGCCAGCAGCCAAGGGGCGGGAGGTACAAATGAGCAGTTCTTC. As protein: CASSQGAGGTNEQFF.

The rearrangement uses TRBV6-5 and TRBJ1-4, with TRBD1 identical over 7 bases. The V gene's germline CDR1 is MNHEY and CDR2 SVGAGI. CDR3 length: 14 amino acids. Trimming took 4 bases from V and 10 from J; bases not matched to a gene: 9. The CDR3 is CASSSTGVTGKLFF. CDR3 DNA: TGTGCCAGCAGTTCCACAGGGGTTACTGGAAAACTGTTTTTT.

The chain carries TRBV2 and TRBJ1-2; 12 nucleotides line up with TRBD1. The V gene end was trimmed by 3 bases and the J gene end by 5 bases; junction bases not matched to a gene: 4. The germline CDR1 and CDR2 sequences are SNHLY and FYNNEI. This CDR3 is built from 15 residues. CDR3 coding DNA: TGTGCCAGCAGTGAGTCGGGACAGGGGGCATATGGCTACACCTTC. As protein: CASSESGQGAYGYTF.

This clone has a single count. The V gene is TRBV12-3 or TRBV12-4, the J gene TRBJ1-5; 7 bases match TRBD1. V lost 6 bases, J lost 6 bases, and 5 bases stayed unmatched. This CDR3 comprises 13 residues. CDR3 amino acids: CASSTGARQPQHF. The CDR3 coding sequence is TGTGCCAGCAGCACAGGGGCGCGTCAGCCCCAGCATTTT.

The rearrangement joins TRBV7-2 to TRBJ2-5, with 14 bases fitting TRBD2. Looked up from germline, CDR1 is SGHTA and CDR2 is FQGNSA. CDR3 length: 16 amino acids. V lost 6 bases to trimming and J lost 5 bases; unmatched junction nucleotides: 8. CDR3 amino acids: CASRMGLAGVGETQYF. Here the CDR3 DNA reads TGTGCCAGCAGAATGGGACTAGCGGGAGTGGGGGAGACCCAGTACTTC.

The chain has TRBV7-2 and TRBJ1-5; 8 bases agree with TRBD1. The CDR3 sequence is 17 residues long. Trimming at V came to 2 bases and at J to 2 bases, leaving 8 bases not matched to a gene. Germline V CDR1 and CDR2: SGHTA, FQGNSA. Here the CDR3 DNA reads TGTGCCAGCAGCTTACAGGGGGCTGGGTTAGGCAATCAGCCCCAGCATTTT. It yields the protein CASSLQGAGLGNQPQHF.